Only a few counts were recorded for the clone carrying this T cell receptor beta chain. The data originate from a study of T cells of healthy individuals. Trimming left V 4 bases short and J 0 bases short, with 10 bases between. The CDR3 has 15 amino acids. The germline CDR1 and CDR2 sequences are MGHRA and YSYEKL. A single record per CDR3 protein comes from TCRdb applying MiXCR to the 5' RACE reads. The profile covers about 96,000 distinct CDR3 sequences, with approximately 18% appearing a single time and about 6.2% taken by the ten largest. The sequence came from a human donor in good health. The V and J genes are TRBV4-1 and TRBJ2-1; tentative D call: TRBD2 (5 bases). CDR3 nucleotide sequence: TGCGCCAGCAGCCGTTTGGGGAGCTCCTACAATGAGCAGTTCTTC. Protein: CASSRLGSSYNEQFF.